The 6 T cell receptor beta chains reported below all come from one sample, sequenced in a study of neurological immune-mediated disorders. MiXCR, applied by TCRdb to the 5' RACE reads, yields one record per CDR3 protein. The sample holds 85,000 to 90,000 distinct CDR3 sequences, under 4.5% seen once. The sample consisted of PBMCs. These receptors came from a woman aged 45 to 65 with multiple sclerosis.

This clonotype was picked up many times. V usage is TRBV7-9 and J usage is TRBJ2-2; perhaps TRBD2 as D (5 bases). Trimming cost V 8 bases and J 1 base, with 14 bases left between them. Germline values: CDR1 SEHNR, CDR2 FQNEAQ (reference sequence). The CDR3 covers 15 residues. The CDR3 reads CASRGWDVNTGELFF. CDR3 nucleotides: TGTGCCAGCCGGGGTTGGGATGTGAACACCGGGGAGCTGTTTTTT.

The V call is TRBV2, the J call TRBJ1-1, with TRBD1 as a possible D gene (6 bases). Trimming took off 1 base at V and 1 base at J, with 10 bases between the two ends. This CDR3 has 15 residues. Germline-derived CDR1 and CDR2 are SNHLY and FYNNEI. The CDR3 DNA follows: TGTGCCAGCAGTGAAGATACAGGGAGGAACACTGAAGCTTTCTTT. Protein product: CASSEDTGRNTEAFF.

This clonotype was detected ten times or more. The J gene is TRBJ2-5, the V gene TRBV7-6, with 11 bases fitting TRBD2. CDR3 size: 16 residues. The germline V gene has CDR1 SGHVS and CDR2 FNYEAQ. V was clipped by 2 bases and J by 0 bases; unmatched bases: 2. CDR3 protein: CASSLLGLADQETQYF. The CDR3 DNA sequence: TGTGCCAGCAGCTTATTGGGACTAGCGGACCAAGAGACCCAGTACTTC. The full variable domain, its missing parts supplied by reference TRBV7-6 and TRBJ2-5, is GAGVSQSPRYKVTKRGQDVALRCDPISGHVSLYWYRQALGQGPEFLTYFNYEAQQDKSGLPNDRFSAERPEGSISTLTIQRTEQRDSAMYRCASSLLGLADQETQYFGPGTRLLVL.

This clonotype was counted at least ten times. V is TRBV6-5 and J is TRBJ2-7; possibly TRBD1 or TRBD2 for D (5 bases each). CDR3 length: 13 amino acids. The germline CDR1 and CDR2 sequences are MNHEY and SVGAGI. The V end was cut by 2 bases, the J end by 1 base, with 6 bases between. CDR3 DNA sequence: TGTGCCAGCAGTTACGGGGGATCCTACGAGCAGTACTTC. It specifies CASSYGGSYEQYF.

This clonotype has at least ten counts. The rearrangement links TRBV20-1 to TRBJ2-1; 10 bases match TRBD2. The J segment lost 1 base and the V segment lost 0 bases, leaving 3 bases of the junction unmatched. The CDR3 runs to 16 residues. Germline CDR1 DFQATT, CDR2 SNEGSKA (reference sequence). This CDR3 is CSARELAGSSYNEQFF. The CDR3 nucleotides read TGCAGTGCTAGAGAACTAGCGGGGTCATCCTACAATGAGCAGTTCTTC.

This clonotype was observed many times. The CDR3 DNA is TGTGCCAGCAGGGACGGAGGCAATCAGCCCCAGCATTTT. Translation: CASRDGGNQPQHF. The rearrangement links TRBV7-9 to TRBJ1-5; D ambiguous. The CDR3 totals 13 residues. Germline lookup yields CDR1 SEHNR and CDR2 FQNEAQ (reference sequence). Trimming removed 6 bases from V and 2 bases from J, with 8 bases in between.